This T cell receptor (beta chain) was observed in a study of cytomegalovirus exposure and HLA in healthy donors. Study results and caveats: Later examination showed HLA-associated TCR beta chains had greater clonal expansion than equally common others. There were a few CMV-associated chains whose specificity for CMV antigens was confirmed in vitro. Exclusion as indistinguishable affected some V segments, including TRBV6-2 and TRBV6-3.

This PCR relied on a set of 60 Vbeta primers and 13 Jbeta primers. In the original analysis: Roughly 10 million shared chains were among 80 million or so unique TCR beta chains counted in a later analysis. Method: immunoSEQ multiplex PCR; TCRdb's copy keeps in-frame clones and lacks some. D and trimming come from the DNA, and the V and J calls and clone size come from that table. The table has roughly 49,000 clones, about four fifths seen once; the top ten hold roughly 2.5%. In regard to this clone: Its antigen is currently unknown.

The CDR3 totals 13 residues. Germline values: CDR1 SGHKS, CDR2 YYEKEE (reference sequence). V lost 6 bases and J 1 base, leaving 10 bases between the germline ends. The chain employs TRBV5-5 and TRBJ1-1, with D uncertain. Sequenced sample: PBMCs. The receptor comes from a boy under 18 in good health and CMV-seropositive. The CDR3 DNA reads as TGTGCCAGCATAGAGCCCCCGAACACTGAAGCTTTCTTT. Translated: CASIEPPNTEAFF.